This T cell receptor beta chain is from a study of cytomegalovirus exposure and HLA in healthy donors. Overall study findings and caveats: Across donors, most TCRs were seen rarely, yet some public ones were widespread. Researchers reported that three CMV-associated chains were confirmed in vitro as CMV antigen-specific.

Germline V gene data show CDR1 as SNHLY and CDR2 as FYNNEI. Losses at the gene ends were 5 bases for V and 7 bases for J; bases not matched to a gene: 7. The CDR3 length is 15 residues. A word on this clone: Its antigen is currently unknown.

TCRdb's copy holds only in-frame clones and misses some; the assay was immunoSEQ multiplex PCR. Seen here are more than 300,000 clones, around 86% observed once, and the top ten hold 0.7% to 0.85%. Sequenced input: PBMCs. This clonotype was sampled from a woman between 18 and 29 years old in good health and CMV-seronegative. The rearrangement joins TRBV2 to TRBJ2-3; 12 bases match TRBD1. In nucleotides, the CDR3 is TGTGCCAGCAGTACCTCCGGGACAGGGGGCTATACGCAGTATTTT. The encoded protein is CASSTSGTGGYTQYF.